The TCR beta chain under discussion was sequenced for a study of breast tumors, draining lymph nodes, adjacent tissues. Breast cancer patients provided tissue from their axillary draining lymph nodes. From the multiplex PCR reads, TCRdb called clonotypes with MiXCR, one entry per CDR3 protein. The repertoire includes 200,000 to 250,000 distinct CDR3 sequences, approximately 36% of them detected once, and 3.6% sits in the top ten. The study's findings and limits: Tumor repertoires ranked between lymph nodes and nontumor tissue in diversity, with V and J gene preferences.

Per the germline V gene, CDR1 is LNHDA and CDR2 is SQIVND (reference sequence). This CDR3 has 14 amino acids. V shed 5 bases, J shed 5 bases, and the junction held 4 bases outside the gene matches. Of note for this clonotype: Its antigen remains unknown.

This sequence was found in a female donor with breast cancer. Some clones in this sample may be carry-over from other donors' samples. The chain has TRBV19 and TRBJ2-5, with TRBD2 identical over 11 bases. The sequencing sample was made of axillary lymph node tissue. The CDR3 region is CASSLRLAGETQYF. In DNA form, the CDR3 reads TGTGCCAGTAGTCTCCGACTAGCGGGGGAGACCCAGTACTTC.